Each of the 32 T cell receptor beta chains below was sequenced from the same sample in a study of blood T cell repertoires in COVID-19. TCRdb keeps only in-frame clones here, not all; method: immunoSEQ multiplex PCR. The sample yields roughly 300,000 clones, approximately 85% seen once. The sequenced sample was peripheral blood. The receptor set was obtained from a human donor in a cohort sampled during active COVID-19.

This chain connects TRBV15 to TRBJ1-5, with D hard to call. CDR1 and CDR2 from the germline V gene are LNHNV and YYDKDF (reference sequence). The CDR3 runs 12 residues. Deletions cut 2 bases from V and 3 bases from J, with 2 bases between. The CDR3 here is CATSRYNQPQHF. In DNA, the CDR3 is TGTGCCACCAGCAGATACAATCAGCCCCAGCATTTT.

The chain carries TRBV27 and TRBJ1-1, with 7 bases lining up with TRBD1. V shed 2 bases and J 4 bases; nucleotides not matched to a gene: 7. The CDR3 is 15 residues long. From germline, CDR1 is MNHEY and CDR2 SMNVEV (reference sequence). The CDR3: CASSLAGGGGTEAFF. CDR3 nucleotides: TGTGCCAGCAGTTTAGCGGGAGGGGGCGGCACTGAAGCTTTCTTT.

The genes are TRBV6-5 and TRBJ2-7; TRBD1 agrees at 7 bases. Germline loops: CDR1 MNHEY, CDR2 SVGAGI. The CDR3 loop spans 13 amino acids. With V trimmed by 5 bases and J by 2 bases, 3 bases remained unmatched. For the CDR3, the DNA is TGTGCCAGCAGTAACAGGGGAACCTACGAGCAGTACTTC. It translates to CASSNRGTYEQYF.

Only one count was recorded for this clone. The rearrangement links TRBV20-1 to TRBJ2-7, with a weak D call TRBD1 (6 bases). The V gene's germline CDR1 is DFQATT and CDR2 SNEGSKA (reference sequence). The V and J ends lost 3 bases and 3 bases respectively, with 15 bases between them. CDR3 length: 14 residues. CDR3 bases: TGCAGTGCTAGTTCGGTCCGGGACAACTACGAGCAGTACTTC. Protein sequence: CSASSVRDNYEQYF.

The genes are TRBV6-1 and TRBJ1-2, with TRBD1 matching over 7 bases. The CDR3 length is 15 residues. The J segment lost 5 bases and the V segment lost 5 bases, leaving 11 bases of the junction unmatched. Germline V lookup: CDR1 MNHNS, CDR2 SASEGT. The CDR3 bases are TGTGCCAGCAGTACTGACAGGGTGGCGGGGTATGGCTACACCTTC. Its translation is CASSTDRVAGYGYTF.

The chain is built from TRBV10-3 and TRBJ1-1; a weak D match, TRBD1 (5 bases). Per the germline V gene, CDR1 is ENHRY and CDR2 is SYGVKD. Between the trimmed V and J ends, which lost 4 bases and 5 bases, there was a span of 11 bases. The CDR3 contains 13 residues. CDR3 bases: TGTGCCATCAGTGCCGGGGGGTGGACTGAAGCTTTCTTT. Its translation: CAISAGGWTEAFF.

This sequence joins TRBV27 and TRBJ1-3; possibly TRBD1 for D (6 bases). Trimming shortened V by 5 bases and J by 4 bases, and 9 bases separated the two germline ends. Germline-derived CDR1 and CDR2 are MNHEY and SMNVEV (reference sequence). This CDR3 region has 13 residues. The CDR3: CASSVDRGNTIYF. The CDR3 nucleotides read TGTGCCAGCAGTGTCGACAGGGGAAACACCATATATTTT.

The chain joins TRBV3-1 (or the pseudogene TRBV3-2) to TRBJ2-2; possibly TRBD2 for D (5 bases). CDR1 is LGHDT, CDR2 YNNKEL, per germline (reference sequence). The CDR3 totals 12 residues. Trimming stripped 7 bases from V and 6 bases from J, with 9 bases between. CDR3 in amino acids: CASNAGAGELFF. The CDR3 DNA is TGTGCCAGCAACGCCGGGGCCGGGGAGCTGTTTTTT.

The chain carries TRBV12-5 and TRBJ2-2; possibly TRBD1 for D (6 bases). V lost 0 bases and J lost 6, with 11 bases in between. The CDR3 loop spans 15 amino acids. Germline V gene sequence: CDR1 LGHNT, CDR2 FRNRAP. CDR3 residues: CASGLVGGNPGELFF. The CDR3 bases are TGTGCTAGTGGTTTGGTAGGGGGTAACCCCGGGGAGCTGTTTTTT.

This clone showed up just once. V and J are TRBV5-1 and TRBJ1-2; a possible D gene is TRBD1 (5 bases). Between the trimmed V and J ends, which lost 3 bases and 6 bases, there was a span of 18 bases. The CDR3 is 15 residues long. Germline CDR1 and CDR2: SGHRS and YFSETQ. The CDR3 spells CASSSPGLQAHGYTF. For the CDR3, the DNA is TGCGCCAGCAGCTCACCGGGACTGCAGGCCCATGGCTACACCTTC.

This clone has a handful of counts. The V call is TRBV12-5, the J call TRBJ1-5, with 7 bases lining up with TRBD1. The CDR3 consists of 14 residues. The germline V gene encodes CDR1 LGHNT and CDR2 FRNRAP. After removal of 2 bases from V and 5 bases from J, the junction contained 3 bases not matched to a gene. The CDR3 DNA reads TGTGCTAGTGGTTTGACAGGGGTTCATCAGCCCCAGCATTTT. Protein: CASGLTGVHQPQHF.

The chain has TRBV7-9 and TRBJ2-3; TRBD1 might be the D (5 bases). The CDR3 is 13 amino acids. With 0 bases removed from V and 6 bases from J, the gap between germline ends came to 7 bases. CDR1 is SEHNR, CDR2 FQNEAQ, per germline (reference sequence). The CDR3 loop is CASSLAPGDTQYF. The CDR3 nucleotides are TGTGCCAGCAGCTTAGCTCCAGGGGATACGCAGTATTTT.

V usage is TRBV30 and J usage is TRBJ1-1; TRBD1 is a possible D gene (5 bases). CDR1 and CDR2 (germline): GTSNPN, SVGIG (reference sequence). V was clipped by 8 bases and J by 2 bases, with 12 bases between them. The CDR3 is 12 amino acids. CDR3 nucleotide sequence: TGTGCCAGTAGGCAGGGTAACACTGAAGCTTTCTTT. Translation: CASRQGNTEAFF. Full variable domain (outside the CDR3, taken from reference TRBV30 and TRBJ1-1): SQTIHQWPATLVQPVGSPLSLECTVEGTSNPNLYWYRQAAGRGLQLLFYSVGIGQISSEVPQNLSASRPQDRQFILSSKKLLLSDSGFYLCASRQGNTEAFFGQGTRLTVV.

The CDR3 sequence: CASSPDRTSYGYTF. The CDR3 DNA is TGTGCCAGCTCACCAGACAGGACCTCCTATGGCTACACCTTC. The rearrangement links TRBV18 to TRBJ1-2; D is possibly TRBD1 (6 bases). Germline V gene lookup returns CDR1 KGHSH and CDR2 LQKENI. This CDR3 is 14 amino acids long. Trimming removed 2 bases from V and 4 bases from J, with 11 bases in between.

The chain has TRBV18 and TRBJ1-1; 9 bases line up with TRBD1. This CDR3 spans 15 amino acids. Per germline, CDR1 KGHSH and CDR2 LQKENI. V lost 5 bases and J lost 5; bases outside the gene matches: 9. The CDR3 loop is CASSETGGVTTEAFF. The DNA of the CDR3 is TGTGCCAGCTCAGAGACAGGGGGGGTGACTACTGAAGCTTTCTTT.

The chain combines TRBV5-1 with TRBJ2-7; possible D gene TRBD1, 6 bases. V was shortened by 4 bases and J by 3 bases, with 20 bases between the two germline ends. Germline V lookup: CDR1 SGHRS, CDR2 YFSETQ. This CDR3 is built from 16 residues. Here the CDR3 DNA reads TGCGCCAGCAGCGGTTCGGACAGTAGAATTTTCTACGAGCAGTACTTC. Protein: CASSGSDSRIFYEQYF.

The gene calls are TRBV4-1 and TRBJ1-5, with 9 bases identical to TRBD1. Germline CDR1 and CDR2: MGHRA and YSYEKL. Unmatched junction bases numbered 6, after V lost 2 bases and J lost 4 bases. The CDR3 extends over 16 amino acids. CDR3 sequence (DNA): TGCGCCAGCAGCCAAAAGGGACAGGGTACTAATCAGCCCCAGCATTTT. Its translation: CASSQKGQGTNQPQHF.

The chain couples TRBV18 to TRBJ2-1, with D uncertain. Germline values: CDR1 KGHSH, CDR2 LQKENI. The CDR3 is 13 residues long. V dropped 0 bases and J dropped 8 bases, with 8 bases sitting between them. The DNA of the CDR3 is TGTGCCAGCTCACCACCGTCAGGTGATGAGCAGTTCTTC. Its translation: CASSPPSGDEQFF.

The chain couples TRBV27 to TRBJ2-7, with 11 bases lining up with TRBD2. Germline V gene lookup returns CDR1 MNHEY and CDR2 SMNVEV (reference sequence). V shed 6 bases and J 4 bases; nucleotides not matched to a gene: 14. This CDR3 region has 17 residues. CDR3 region: CASSRPPLAGGRYEQYF. The CDR3 bases are TGTGCCAGCAGCCGTCCACCTCTAGCGGGGGGTCGGTACGAGCAGTACTTC.

The rearrangement joins TRBV27 to TRBJ2-7, with TRBD2 as a possible D gene (5 bases). CDR3 length: 14 amino acids. Germline V lookup: CDR1 MNHEY, CDR2 SMNVEV (reference sequence). With 3 bases removed from V and 4 bases from J, the gap between germline ends came to 13 bases. CDR3 sequence reads: CASSFRASTYEQYF. CDR3 bases: TGTGCCAGCAGTTTTCGGGCTAGCACGTACGAGCAGTACTTC.

CDR3 nucleotides: TGTGCCAGCATACAGGGTGGCAATCAGCCCCAGCATTTT. It encodes CASIQGGNQPQHF. The chain carries TRBV6-5 and TRBJ1-5; D is possibly TRBD1 (6 bases). Between the trimmed V and J ends, which lost 7 bases and 2 bases, there was a span of 9 bases. Germline-derived CDR1 and CDR2 are MNHEY and SVGAGI. CDR3 length: 13 amino acids.

This chain links TRBV3-1 (or the pseudogene TRBV3-2) with TRBJ1-2; perhaps TRBD1 as D (6 bases). Germline V gene data show CDR1 as LGHDT and CDR2 as YNNKEL (reference sequence). This CDR3 has 20 residues. Trimming shortened V by 0 bases and J by 6 bases, and 29 bases separated the two germline ends. CDR3 bases: TGTGCCAGCAGCCAAGATTATATTTTTGGGCCCCAGGCAGGGGCGAATGGCTACACCTTC. Its translation is CASSQDYIFGPQAGANGYTF.

V and J are TRBV30 and TRBJ1-3; D is possibly TRBD1 (6 bases). The germline gives CDR1 GTSNPN, CDR2 SVGIG (reference sequence). This CDR3 region has 13 residues. V lost 2 bases to trimming and J lost 2 bases, with 7 bases between them. In DNA form, the CDR3 reads TGTGCCTGGAGTCAGGGGCCTGGAAACACCATATATTTT. It codes for CAWSQGPGNTIYF.

The V gene is TRBV14, the J gene TRBJ1-4; no clear D. Trimming took 4 bases from V and 0 from J, leaving 3 bases between them. Germline CDR1 and CDR2: SGHDN and FVKESK. CDR3 size: 13 residues. CDR3 coding DNA: TGTGCCAGCAGCCGAGCAACTAATGAAAAACTGTTTTTT. Translation: CASSRATNEKLFF.

The chain has TRBV12-5 and TRBJ1-2; 7 bases are shared with TRBD1. Germline trimming cut 2 bases from V and 7 bases from J; bases unmatched to any gene: 4. The CDR3 consists of 13 residues. CDR1 and CDR2 (germline): LGHNT, FRNRAP. The CDR3 spells CASGLWQGGGYTF. CDR3 DNA: TGTGCTAGTGGTTTGTGGCAGGGGGGTGGCTACACCTTC.

The J gene is TRBJ1-1, the V gene TRBV20-1, with D unresolved. The CDR3 runs 11 residues. Germline lookup yields CDR1 DFQATT and CDR2 SNEGSKA (reference sequence). V lost 1 base to trimming and J lost 8 bases, with 8 bases between them. CDR3 nucleotides: TGCAGTGCTAGAGTTGTGGCAGAAGCTTTCTTT. Translating it yields CSARVVAEAFF.

V gene TRBV12-5 combines with J gene TRBJ2-7; D may be TRBD1 (6 bases). Germline V gene data show CDR1 as LGHNT and CDR2 as FRNRAP. The V and J ends lost 0 bases and 0 bases respectively, with 15 bases between them. This CDR3 comprises 17 residues. DNA for the CDR3: TGTGCTAGTGGTTTGGTAGTAATGCAGGGGAGCTCCTACGAGCAGTACTTC. Protein: CASGLVVMQGSSYEQYF.

V usage is TRBV2 and J usage is TRBJ1-2; tentative D call: TRBD1 (6 bases). CDR1 SNHLY and CDR2 FYNNEI come from the germline V gene. Between the trimmed V and J ends, which lost 7 bases and 8 bases, there was a span of 14 bases. The CDR3 spans 12 residues. CDR3 bases: TGTGCCAGCATGCGACAGGTCTACGGCTACACCTTC. Amino acids: CASMRQVYGYTF.

The rearrangement joins TRBV14 to TRBJ2-5; D may be TRBD2 (5 bases). The CDR3 runs 13 residues. The germline CDR1 and CDR2 sequences are SGHDN and FVKESK. The V end was cut by 1 base, the J end by 5 bases, with 8 bases between. The CDR3 region is CASSQGAVETQYF. The CDR3 nucleotides read TGTGCCAGCAGCCAAGGAGCGGTGGAGACCCAGTACTTC. Filled out from reference TRBV14 and TRBJ2-5, the complete variable domain reads EAGVTQFPSHSVIEKGQTVTLRCDPISGHDNLYWYRRVMGKEIKFLLHFVKESKQDESGMPNNRFLAERTGGTYSTLKVQPAELEDSGVYFCASSQGAVETQYFGPGTRLLVL.

This chain uses TRBV11-2 with TRBJ1-1, with D perhaps matching TRBD1 (6 bases). The germline V gene has CDR1 SGHAT and CDR2 FQNNGV. Trimming removed 5 bases from V and 2 bases from J, with 18 bases in between. The CDR3 contains 16 residues. CDR3 in amino acids: CASSPGTPLPNTEAFF. Written as DNA, the CDR3 is TGTGCCAGCAGCCCCGGGACACCTCTTCCAAACACTGAAGCTTTCTTT.

The chain's CDR3 is CASSWTSGGDEQFF. As DNA, the CDR3 is TGCGCCAGCAGCTGGACTAGCGGGGGCGATGAGCAGTTCTTC. The chain employs TRBV5-1 and TRBJ2-1; 13 nucleotides align to TRBD2. The CDR3 is 14 amino acids. The ends lost 3 bases at V and 8 bases at J; junction bases unmatched: 2. Germline CDR1 is SGHRS and CDR2 is YFSETQ.

The chain is built from TRBV4-1 and TRBJ2-1, with D perhaps TRBD1 (6 bases). The CDR3 loop spans 16 amino acids. Per germline, CDR1 MGHRA and CDR2 YSYEKL. The V end lost 0 bases, the J end lost 2 bases, and 11 bases lay between the germline ends. The CDR3 loop is CASSQDSTGTYNEQFF. CDR3 DNA sequence: TGCGCCAGCAGCCAAGATAGTACAGGGACCTACAATGAGCAGTTCTTC.